This T cell receptor (beta chain) is from a study of blood T cell repertoires in COVID-19. For the study at large: Material from acute and convalescent COVID-19 was sourced from the United States, Italy and Spain. The analysed material was cDNA or gDNA that came from T cells, B-cell-depleted T cells, or PBMCs.

Clones were sequenced by immunoSEQ multiplex PCR, and TCRdb holds only the in-frame ones, with some missing. This table has 120,000 to 150,000 clones, about four fifths appearing once. From germline, CDR1 is LNHDA and CDR2 SQIVND (reference sequence). The CDR3 runs 16 residues. V lost 4 bases and J lost 8; bases outside the gene matches: 15. The chain has TRBV19 and TRBJ1-2, with TRBD1 identical over 8 bases. The receptor was isolated from a human donor in a cohort sampled during active COVID-19. Sequenced input: peripheral blood. Here the CDR3 DNA reads TGTGCCAGTAGTACTTCATCGACAGGGGTGGTCGAGGGCTACACCTTC. Its translation: CASSTSSTGVVEGYTF.